This T cell receptor (beta chain) appears in the sequencing data of a study of graft-versus-host responses after intestinal transplantation. The study, taken as a whole, reports: Some patients had graft-donor T cell macrochimerism. In their allografts, the ratios of graft-versus-host to host-versus-graft T cell clones were high.

CDR1 and CDR2 from the germline V gene are KGHSH and LQKENI. The CDR3 covers 16 residues. The trim removed 0 bases at V and 8 bases at J, leaving 7 bases unmatched. Clones were sequenced by immunoSEQ multiplex PCR, and TCRdb holds only the in-frame ones, with some missing. The sample contains 95,000 to 110,000 clones, roughly 87% of which appear only once. This clone was detected once. Its antigen is not known. Source: unstimulated CD4+ T cells sorted from spleen or lymph node cells, taken before intestinal transplant. The chain employs TRBV18 and TRBJ1-4; 9 positions agree with TRBD1. The TCR comes from a human donor who received an intestinal transplant. The CDR3 here is CASSPPDGTGQEKLFF. The CDR3, as DNA: TGTGCCAGCTCACCACCTGATGGGACAGGGCAGGAAAAACTGTTTTTT. The variable domain in full, completed from reference TRBV18 and TRBJ1-4, reads NAGVMQNPRHLVRRRGQEARLRCSPMKGHSHVYWYRQLPEEGLKFMVYLQKENIIDESGMPKERFSAEFPKEGPSILRIQQVVRGDSAAYFCASSPPDGTGQEKLFFGSGTQLSVL.